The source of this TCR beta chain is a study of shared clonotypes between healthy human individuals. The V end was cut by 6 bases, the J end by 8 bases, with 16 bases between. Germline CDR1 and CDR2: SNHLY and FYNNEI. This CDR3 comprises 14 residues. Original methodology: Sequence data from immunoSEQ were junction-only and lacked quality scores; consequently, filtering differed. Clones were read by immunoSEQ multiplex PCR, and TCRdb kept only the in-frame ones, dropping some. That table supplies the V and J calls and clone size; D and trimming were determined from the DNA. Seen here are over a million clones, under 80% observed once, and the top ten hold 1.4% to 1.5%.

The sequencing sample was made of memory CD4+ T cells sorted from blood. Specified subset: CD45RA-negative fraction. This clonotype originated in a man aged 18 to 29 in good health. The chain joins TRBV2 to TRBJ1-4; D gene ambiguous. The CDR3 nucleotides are TGTGCCAGCAGCTTCGTCCGGGGTGTGGAAAAACTGTTTTTT. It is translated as CASSFVRGVEKLFF.